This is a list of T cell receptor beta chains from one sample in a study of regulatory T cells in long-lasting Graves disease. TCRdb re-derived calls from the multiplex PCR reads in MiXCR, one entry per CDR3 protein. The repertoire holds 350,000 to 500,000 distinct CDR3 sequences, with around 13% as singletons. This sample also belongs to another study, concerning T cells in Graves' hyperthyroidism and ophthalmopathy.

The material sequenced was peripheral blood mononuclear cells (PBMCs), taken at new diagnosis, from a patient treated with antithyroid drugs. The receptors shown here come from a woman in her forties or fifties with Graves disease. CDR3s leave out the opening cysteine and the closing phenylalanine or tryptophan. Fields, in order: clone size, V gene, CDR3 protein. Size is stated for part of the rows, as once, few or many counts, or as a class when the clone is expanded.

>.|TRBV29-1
SVEGGTDTQY
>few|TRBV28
ASRQTWDTEAF
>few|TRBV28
AITRGQETQY
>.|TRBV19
ASTPGQAPNYGYT
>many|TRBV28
ASSDLGTGGDEQY
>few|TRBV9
ASSVAGDTQY
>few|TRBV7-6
ASSLAAQMSTEAF
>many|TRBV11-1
ASSLGQGVNNEQF
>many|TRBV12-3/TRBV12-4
ASSLMGNRGSPLH
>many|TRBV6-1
ASSIDREGTEAF
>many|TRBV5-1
ASSPGLAVLQETQY
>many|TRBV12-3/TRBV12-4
ASSLTGWTSSYNEQF
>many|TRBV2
ASSTGLAGGQTQY
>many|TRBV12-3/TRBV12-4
ASSLGAGGPTGYEQY
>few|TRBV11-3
ASSPRGSGSGNEQF
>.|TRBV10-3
AISEERATNTGELF
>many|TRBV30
AWSVRPGQGNYGYT
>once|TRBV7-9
ASSLPIIRHGYT
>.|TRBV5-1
ASSLGAIPNTGELF
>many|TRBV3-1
ASSQGTGRFYGYT
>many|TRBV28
ASTLDSSGNTIY
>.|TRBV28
ASSLDRLRQPQH
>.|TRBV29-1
SVEDSSGSTYEQY
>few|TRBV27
ASSLAGQGAGGYT
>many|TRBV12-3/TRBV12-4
ASSLPGTGGLKTQY
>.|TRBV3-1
ASSARGRVYEQY
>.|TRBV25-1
ASSDLGLAGVETQY
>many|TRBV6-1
ASSDQLRPAEQY
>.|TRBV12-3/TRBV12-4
ASSYLTEPQH
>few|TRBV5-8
ASSRPRQGSTGELF
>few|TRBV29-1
SVNTGTGGTYEQY
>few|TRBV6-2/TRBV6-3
ASTKNDRTGELS
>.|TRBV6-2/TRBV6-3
ASSDSSSEQY
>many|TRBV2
ASSSRSGIGETQY
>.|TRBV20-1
SANGPYNSPLH
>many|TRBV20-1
SARSRYRGTDTQY
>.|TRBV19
ASRERTGSYEQY
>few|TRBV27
ASSTQGAGGNTIY
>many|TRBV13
ASSSSGRSNTGELF
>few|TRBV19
ASTPWVERSGELF
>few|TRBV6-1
ASSELAGAIGELF
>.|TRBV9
ASSAGQGKNSPLH
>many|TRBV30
AWGSGETQY
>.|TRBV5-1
ASSLALAGPYNEQF
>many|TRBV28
ASSLPAGLYTQY
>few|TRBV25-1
ASSEALGHDTQY
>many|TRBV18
ASSSGYTGYGYT
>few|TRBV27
ASSYPRYRAGANVLT
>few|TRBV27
ASSQTRDYNEQF
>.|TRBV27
ASSREGAVNTGELF